A single sample gave rise to the 10 T cell receptor beta chains below, sequenced in a study of OX40 agonist ivuxolimab in advanced cancers. Only in-frame clones appear in the TCRdb table, and some are missing; sequencing was by immunoSEQ multiplex PCR. There are roughly 90,000 clones in the sample; approximately 90% occur only once, and roughly 0.64% lies in the top ten. The input for sequencing was CD4+ or CD8+ T cells sorted from blood, taken in a trial of the OX40 agonist ivuxolimab. Every receptor here comes from an adult with an advanced solid tumor such as melanoma, head and neck, liver or kidney cancer.

The V gene is TRBV5-4, the J gene TRBJ2-3, with D unresolved. The germline V gene has CDR1 SGHNT and CDR2 YYREEE (reference sequence). The length of the CDR3 is 14 residues. Trimming removed 4 bases at V and 4 bases at J, with 13 bases between. CDR3 nucleotides: TGTGCCAGCAGCCGAAGTCGGGCCGCAGATACGCAGTATTTT. Translating it yields CASSRSRAADTQYF.

The chain employs TRBV6-4 and TRBJ2-3; possibly TRBD2 for D (6 bases). The germline CDR1 and CDR2 sequences are MRHNA and SNTAGT. The CDR3 consists of 15 residues. Trimming stripped 4 bases from V and 6 bases from J, with 17 bases between. In DNA, the CDR3 is TGTGCCAGCAGTGTGGAGGGACTGAAACAGGATACGCAGTATTTT. Amino acid sequence: CASSVEGLKQDTQYF.

The chain combines TRBV5-4 with TRBJ2-7, with D hard to call. Per germline, CDR1 SGHNT and CDR2 YYREEE (reference sequence). The CDR3 consists of 14 residues. Trimming took off 6 bases at V and 0 bases at J, with 13 bases between the two ends. CDR3 loop: CASILTPSSYEQYF. CDR3 nucleotide sequence: TGTGCCAGCATCCTCACGCCCAGCTCCTACGAGCAGTACTTC.

This sequence joins TRBV5-4 and TRBJ1-3; D not certain. From germline, CDR1 is SGHNT and CDR2 YYREEE (reference sequence). Trimming cost V 4 bases and J 0 bases, with 11 bases left between them. The CDR3 extends over 15 amino acids. The CDR3, as DNA: TGTGCCAGCAGCCAAGCGGTCAGCTCTGGAAACACCATATATTTT. Residues: CASSQAVSSGNTIYF. Full variable domain (rest looked up from reference TRBV5-4 and TRBJ1-3): ETGVTQSPTHLIKTRGQQVTLRCSSQSGHNTVSWYQQALGQGPQFIFQYYREEENGRGNFPPRFSGLQFPNYSSELNVNALELDDSALYLCASSQAVSSGNTIYFGEGSWLTVV.

The genes are TRBV6-5 and TRBJ2-1; D is uncertain. Per germline, CDR1 MNHEY and CDR2 SVGAGI. V lost 3 bases and J 0 bases, leaving 12 bases between the germline ends. The CDR3 consists of 16 residues. DNA for the CDR3: TGTGCCAGCAGTTATGAGAGGCCGAGCTCCTACAATGAGCAGTTCTTC. Protein: CASSYERPSSYNEQFF.

The chain uses TRBV7-8 and TRBJ2-2; a weak D match, TRBD1 (5 bases). The CDR3 loop spans 14 amino acids. Trimming removed 4 bases at V and 6 bases at J, with 12 bases between. Germline CDR1 and CDR2: SGHVS and FQNEAQ. The DNA of the CDR3 is TGTGCCAGCAGCTCGAGTAGGGGTGCCGGGGAGCTGTTTTTT. Translated: CASSSSRGAGELFF. The variable domain in full, with the rest retrieved from reference TRBV7-8 and TRBJ2-2, is GAGVSQSPRYKVAKRGQDVALRCDPISGHVSLFWYQQALGQGPEFLTYFQNEAQLDKSGLPSDRFFAERPEGSVSTLKIQRTQQEDSAVYLCASSSSRGAGELFFGEGSRLTVL.

The chain is built from TRBV23-1 and TRBJ2-5; tentatively, D is TRBD1 or TRBD2 (6 bases each). TRBV23-1 is filed as an ORF, its function uncertain. The germline V and J ends were trimmed by 3 bases and 5 bases, with 16 bases remaining between them. The CDR3 is 15 amino acids. CDR3 DNA: TGCGCCAGCAGTCACTTCATCGGGGGCCCCGAGACCCAGTACTTC. Translating it yields CASSHFIGGPETQYF.

The chain joins TRBV5-5 to TRBJ2-3; 7 bases align to TRBD2. The CDR3 loop spans 19 amino acids. Germline values: CDR1 SGHKS, CDR2 YYEKEE (reference sequence). V shed 0 bases and J 0 bases; nucleotides not matched to a gene: 13. The DNA of the CDR3 is TGTGCCAGCAGCTTGGACCCTCCGGGGGGAGCGGGAAGCACAGATACGCAGTATTTT. Amino acids: CASSLDPPGGAGSTDTQYF.

V gene TRBV19 combines with J gene TRBJ2-6; 8 bases fit TRBD1. V lost 5 bases and J lost 0; bases outside the gene matches: 12. The CDR3 is made up of 19 amino acids. Germline-derived CDR1 and CDR2 are LNHDA and SQIVND (reference sequence). CDR3 DNA: TGTGCCAGTAGTTTTAGACCCGGGACAGGACCCTCTGGGGCCAACGTCCTGACTTTC. Protein sequence: CASSFRPGTGPSGANVLTF.

The chain links TRBV21-1 to TRBJ2-7. TRBV21-1 is noted as a pseudogene. This CDR3 region has 15 residues. The CDR3 sequence: CASSKGSDRAYEQYF. The CDR3 DNA follows: TGTGCCAGCAGCAAAGGGAGTGATAGGGCCTACGAGCAGTACTTC.